This T cell receptor (beta chain) appears in the sequencing data of a study of T-cell reconstitution after alpha-beta-depleted transplantation in children. Broader study findings: It was surviving recipient T cells and thymic progenitors that gave some patients high TCRbeta diversity at day 60. Among T cells one year after transplant, newly produced cells accounted for most counts and diversity. There were reportedly several hundred expanded graft clones from which alpha-beta T cells came about two months after transplant.

On this clonotype: Its antigen is undetermined.

Using unique molecular identifiers, the investigators prepared the TCRbeta library. TCRdb reanalysed the PCR reads using MiXCR and keeps one entry per CDR3 protein. The sample has fewer than 750,000 distinct CDR3 sequences; around 27% are singletons. The TCR sequence derives from a boy less than two years old with Wiskott-Aldrich syndrome, due to receive a stem cell transplant. The sequenced sample was PBMCs, obtained before TCRalphabeta/CD19-depleted stem cell transplant.

As DNA, the CDR3 is TGTGCCAGCAGCCTGCTTGTCAGTGTCCCTGAAGCTTTCTTT. Amino acid sequence: CASSLLVSVPEAFF. The rearrangement links TRBV5-5 to TRBJ1-1; D ambiguous. The length of the CDR3 is 14 residues. Germline assignment: CDR1 SGHKS and CDR2 YYEKEE (reference sequence). Trimming cost V 4 bases and J 6 bases, with 16 bases left between them. The full variable domain, in which reference TRBV5-5 and TRBJ1-1 provide the parts outside the CDR3, is DAGVTQSPTHLIKTRGQQVTLRCSPISGHKSVSWYQQVLGQGPQFIFQYYEKEERGRGNFPDRFSARQFPNYSSELNVNALLLGDSALYLCASSLLVSVPEAFFGQGTRLTVV.